The clone carrying this T cell receptor (beta chain) is a singleton in its sample. What it recognizes is unknown. Germline V gene data show CDR1 as LNHDA and CDR2 as SQIVND (reference sequence). With V trimmed by 6 bases and J by 4 bases, 1 base remained unmatched. The CDR3 runs 13 residues. Per the study methods: Out-of-frame sequences were removed, leaving some 2 million distinct TCRbeta sequences. Data came from immunoSEQ multiplex PCR; TCRdb stores just in-frame clones and leaves some out. V, J and clone size are taken as reported in that table, and D and trimming were inferred from the DNA itself. The profile shows some 54,000 clones, about four fifths of them singletons. This record belongs to a study of memory CD4+ T cells and cytomegalovirus serostatus. Study results and limitations: Of 150 to 200 reported CMV TCRbeta sequences, under 70 were found in memory CD4+ repertoires.

The sort gate was single viable CD3+CD4+CD8-CD45RO+ cells for memory CD4+ T cells. Sample: memory CD4+ T cells from blood. This TCR was recovered from an adult in good health and CMV-seropositive. This sequence joins TRBV19 and TRBJ2-1, with TRBD1 matching over 9 bases. Here the CDR3 DNA reads TGTGCCAGTAGGGGACAGGGATACAATGAGCAGTTCTTC. It yields the protein CASRGQGYNEQFF.